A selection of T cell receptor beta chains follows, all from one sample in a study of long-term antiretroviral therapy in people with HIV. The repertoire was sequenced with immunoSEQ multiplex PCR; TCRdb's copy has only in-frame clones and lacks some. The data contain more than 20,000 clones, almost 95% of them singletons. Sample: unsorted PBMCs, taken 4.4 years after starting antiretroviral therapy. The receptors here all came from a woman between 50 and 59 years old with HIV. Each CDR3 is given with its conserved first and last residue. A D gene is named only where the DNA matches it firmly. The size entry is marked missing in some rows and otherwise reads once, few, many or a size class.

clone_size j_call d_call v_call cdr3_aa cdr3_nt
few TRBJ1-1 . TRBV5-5 CASSSIGGNTEAFF TGTGCCAGCAGCTCGATTGGGGGGAACACTGAAGCTTTCTTT
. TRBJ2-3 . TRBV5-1 CASSPLDRSSTDTQYF TGCGCCAGCAGCCCTCTTGACAGATCTAGCACAGATACGCAGTATTTT
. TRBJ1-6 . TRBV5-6 CASSNGGGANNSPLHF TGTGCCAGCAGTAACGGAGGGGGGGCAAATAATTCACCCCTCCACTTT
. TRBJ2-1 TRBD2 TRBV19 CASSRGGGAISYNEQFF TGTGCCAGTAGTAGAGGCGGGGGGGCAATTTCATACAATGAGCAGTTCTTC
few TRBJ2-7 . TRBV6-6 CASSTKTYEQYF TGTGCCAGCAGTACGAAGACCTACGAGCAGTACTTC
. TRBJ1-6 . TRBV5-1 CASSLDWAGPQNSPLHF TGCGCCAGCAGCTTGGATTGGGCAGGCCCACAAAATTCACCCCTCCACTTT
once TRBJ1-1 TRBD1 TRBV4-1 CATRTGLMNTEAFF TGCGCCACCAGGACAGGGCTCATGAACACTGAAGCTTTCTTT
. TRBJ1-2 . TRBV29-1 CSVVADSNYGYTF TGCAGCGTTGTGGCGGATTCTAACTATGGCTACACCTTC
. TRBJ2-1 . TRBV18 CASSPPPSTLNEQFF TGTGCCAGCTCACCACCGCCTAGTACCCTCAATGAGCAGTTCTTC
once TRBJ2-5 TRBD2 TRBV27 CASSPLGTSGAQETQYF TGTGCCAGCTCCCCCCTCGGGACTAGCGGGGCCCAAGAGACCCAGTACTTC
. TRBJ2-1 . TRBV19 CASRGRDSLNNEQFF TGTGCCAGTAGAGGCCGGGACTCCCTTAACAATGAGCAGTTCTTC
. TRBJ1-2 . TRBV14 CASSRGTLYGYTF TGTGCCAGCAGCCGGGGGACGCTCTATGGCTACACCTTC
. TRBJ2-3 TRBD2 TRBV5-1 CASSRRWPLAASTDTQYF TGCGCCAGCAGCCGGCGCTGGCCTCTAGCGGCTAGCACAGATACGCAGTATTTT
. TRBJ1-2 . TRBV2 CASSEGVQGGYGYTF TGTGCCAGCAGTGAGGGGGTACAGGGAGGCTATGGCTACACCTTC
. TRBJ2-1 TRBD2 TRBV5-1 CASRPPGLADNEQFF TGCGCCAGCAGGCCCCCGGGACTAGCGGACAATGAGCAGTTCTTC
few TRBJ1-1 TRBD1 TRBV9 CASSEGTGANTEAFF TGTGCCAGCAGCGAGGGGACAGGGGCGAACACTGAAGCTTTCTTT
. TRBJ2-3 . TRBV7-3 CASSLTGGTDTQYF TGTGCCAGCAGCTTAACGGGGGGCACAGATACGCAGTATTTT
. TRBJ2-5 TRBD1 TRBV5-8 CASSLGTGPQETQYF TGTGCCAGCAGCCTGGGGACAGGGCCACAAGAGACCCAGTACTTC
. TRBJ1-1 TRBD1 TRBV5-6 CASSLYSTGGMTEAFF TGTGCCAGCAGCTTGTATTCGACAGGGGGAATGACTGAAGCTTTCTTT
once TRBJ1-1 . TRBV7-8 CASSLGLRAYTEAFF TGTGCCAGCAGCTTAGGGCTCAGGGCTTACACTGAAGCTTTCTTT
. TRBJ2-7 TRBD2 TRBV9 CASSPGGESSYEQYF TGTGCCAGCAGCCCTGGGGGGGAAAGCTCCTACGAGCAGTACTTC
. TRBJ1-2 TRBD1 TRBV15 CATSRDLAGGHYGYTF TGTGCCACCAGCAGAGATCTGGCAGGGGGCCACTATGGCTACACCTTC
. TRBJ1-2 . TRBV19 CASSPRTENGYTF TGTGCCAGTAGTCCCCGGACTGAAAATGGCTACACCTTC
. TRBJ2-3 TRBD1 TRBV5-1 CASSLGDRVTDTQYF TGCGCCAGCAGCTTGGGGGACAGGGTCACAGATACGCAGTATTTT
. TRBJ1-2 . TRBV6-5 CASTSSDGGRGYTF TGTGCCAGCACCTCGTCGGACGGGGGTCGGGGCTACACCTTC
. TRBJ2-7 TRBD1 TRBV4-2 CASSHSLGTGPTYEQYF TGTGCCAGCAGCCACTCCCTAGGGACAGGGCCTACCTACGAGCAGTACTTC
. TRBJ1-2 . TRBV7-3 CASSLDPQAANYGYTF TGTGCCAGCAGCTTAGATCCCCAGGCAGCTAACTATGGCTACACCTTC
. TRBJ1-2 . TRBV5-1 CASSLGGGDYGYTF TGCGCCAGCAGCTTAGGGGGGGGAGACTATGGCTACACCTTC
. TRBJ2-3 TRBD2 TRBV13 CASSTRLAGVTDTQYF TGTGCCAGCAGCACTAGACTAGCGGGGGTCACAGATACGCAGTATTTT
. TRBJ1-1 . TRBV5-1 CASSLRQANTEAFF TGCGCCAGCAGCTTGAGGCAGGCTAACACTGAAGCTTTCTTT
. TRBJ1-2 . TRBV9 CASSVVTDYGYTF TGTGCCAGCAGCGTAGTGACAGACTATGGCTACACCTTC
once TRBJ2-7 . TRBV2 CASSTSDISYEQYF TGTGCCAGCTCAACGAGCGATATCTCCTACGAGCAGTACTTC
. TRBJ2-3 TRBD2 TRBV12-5 CASGLVLFPSGGAPDTQYF TGTGCTAGTGGTTTGGTACTCTTCCCTAGCGGGGGGGCTCCAGATACGCAGTATTTT
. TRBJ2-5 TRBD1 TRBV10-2 CASSESTGTGGEETQYF TGCGCCAGCAGTGAGTCGACCGGGACAGGGGGCGAAGAGACCCAGTACTTC
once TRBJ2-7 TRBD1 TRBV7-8 CASSFPGTGGISYEQYF TGTGCCAGCAGCTTCCCTGGGACAGGGGGCATCAGTTACGAGCAGTACTTC
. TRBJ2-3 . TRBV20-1 CSAHGDTQYF TGCAGTGCCCATGGAGATACGCAGTATTTT
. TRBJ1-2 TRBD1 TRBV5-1 CASSVDRGSYGYTF TGCGCCAGCAGCGTTGACAGGGGGAGCTATGGCTACACCTTC
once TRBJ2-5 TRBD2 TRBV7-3 CASSLVRGVQETQYF TGTGCCAGCAGCTTAGTGCGGGGGGTCCAAGAGACCCAGTACTTC
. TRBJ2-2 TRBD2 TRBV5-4 CASSASRLAGAGGTGELFF TGTGCCAGCAGCGCCTCGAGGCTAGCGGGGGCGGGGGGCACCGGGGAGCTGTTTTTT
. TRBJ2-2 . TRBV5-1 CASSLETDGELFF TGCGCCAGCAGCTTGGAGACAGACGGGGAGCTGTTTTTT
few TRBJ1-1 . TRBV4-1 CASSQEGGQLDEAFF TGCGCCAGCAGCCAAGAAGGGGGGCAGCTCGATGAAGCTTTCTTT
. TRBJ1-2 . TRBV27 CASSSRGYNYGYTF TGTGCCAGCAGTTCCAGGGGATATAACTATGGCTACACCTTC
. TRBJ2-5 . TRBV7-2 CASSLGRGEQETQYF TGTGCCAGCAGCTTAGGCAGGGGGGAGCAAGAGACCCAGTACTTC
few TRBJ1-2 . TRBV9 CASSTDVGWYGYTF TGTGCCAGCAGCACGGACGTGGGATGGTATGGCTACACCTTC
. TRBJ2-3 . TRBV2 CASKGEMTRSFSTDTQYF TGTGCCAGCAAAGGGGAAATGACGAGGAGTTTTAGCACAGATACGCAGTATTTT
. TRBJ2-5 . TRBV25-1 CASSAPAQETQYF TGTGCCAGCAGCGCCCCCGCACAAGAGACCCAGTACTTC
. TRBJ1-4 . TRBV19 CASSRQGSTANEKLFF TGTGCCAGTAGTCGTCAGGGGTCTACTGCTAATGAAAAACTGTTTTTT
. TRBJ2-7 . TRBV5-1 CASSLEGGRNEQYF TGCGCCAGCAGCTTGGAGGGGGGTAGGAACGAGCAGTACTTC
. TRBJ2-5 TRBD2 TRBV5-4 CASSLGGTSGLIETQYF TGTGCCAGCAGCTTGGGCGGGACTAGCGGACTTATTGAGACCCAGTACTTC